This TCR beta chain appears in the sequencing data of a study of beta chain features in type 1 diabetes (dated by TCRdb to the late 2010s). In the study overall: Mean age, gender distribution, total cell number and subset yield were not different between patients and healthy donors. A total of approximately 100,000,000 sorted cells were examined across all samples, and the number of cells per subset was strongly correlated with RNA yield. In the study, TCRB repertoires of sorted circulating CD4+ T cell subsets from recently diagnosed type 1 diabetes patients were compared with those of matched healthy donors. Whereas all 30 or so donors provided naive and central memory subsets, regulatory and stem cell-like memory subsets were isolated from just 8 patients and about 8 healthy donors. What the work shows at the level of the full study, not this receptor alone: Type 1 diabetes patients showed a moderate but significant shortening of TCRB CDR3 length in all four CD4+ subsets. Because cDNA was sequenced instead of genomic DNA, highly expressing activated cells could be over-represented, though the groups showed no difference in activation or CD3 levels. Only small numbers of individuals were included in the HLA sub-analyses, which left unresolved whether HLA type had any influence on TCRB rearrangement. The naive, central memory and regulatory TCRB repertoires appeared to resemble one another more closely among patients than among healthy donors. Fewer insertions and more nucleotide deletions at VDJ recombination sites were observed in patients with type 1 diabetes, implying thymic rearrangement abnormalities. PCR might favor shorter templates, but patient and control samples were amplified and corrected together, so any skew would affect both groups equally.

The entire isolated RNA was reverse transcribed using the High Capacity cDNA Reverse Transcription Kit, and thus expressed TCRB transcripts were sequenced. Naive, central memory and regulatory T cell samples underwent deep immunoSEQ sequencing, averaging approximately 3.3 million total reads per sample. After sorted cells were lysed in RLT buffer, RNA was extracted with DNase-treated RNeasy Micro or Mini kits, with the choice depending on cell number. To prevent cross-contamination, each cell subset was processed individually, whereas patient and healthy donor samples were processed jointly. Using the immunoSEQ multiplex PCR, TCRB sequences were amplified from cDNA into 87-bp fragments spanning the CDR3 region. Amplicons were sequenced on the Illumina HiSeq platform. Processing in the source paper ran as follows. PCR bias was computationally corrected using synthetic template baselines, reads within Hamming distance 2 were collapsed, and singletons that could not be merged were discarded. Reads were aligned to IMGT to assign V, D and J genes, CDR3 length, and insertions or deletions at six rearrangement sites. Within each subset, clonotype counts were normalized to sorted cell number, after which true diversity and Gini coefficients were computed with the tcR R package. The overlap coefficient, calculated on TCRB nucleotide sequences, was used to measure repertoire sharing. Sourced from immuneACCESS, this table was stored by TCRdb with only in-frame sequences that have V and J called. A share of the clones is absent; for the studies checked, an unresolved V gene accounts for under half, and the remainder has no known explanation. That table is the source of V, J and clone size, and D and trimming were worked out from the DNA. Counted in this sample were about 140,000 clones; less than 9% of them appeared once. The ten largest make up roughly 1.4% of the sample.

Trimming removed 2 bases from V and 2 bases from J, leaving 10 bases between the germline ends. Taken from the germline V gene (reference sequence), the CDR1 and CDR2 loops are MNHEY and SMNVEV. The CDR3 holds 14 amino acids from the cysteine to the phenylalanine. Only CDR3 DNA is held: 42 bases, read in frame from base 1. A single peripheral blood draw of roughly 0.11 L on average was collected from each donor into heparinised tubes. A BD FACSAria II and a panel including CD45RO, CCR7, CD25, CD127, CD95 and CD27 were used to sort naive, central memory, regulatory and stem cell-like memory CD4+ T cells. A purity above 98% was achieved for all sorted populations. Right away, PBMCs were isolated by Lymphoprep density gradient centrifugation and were stained directly, with no culture step. So that batch effects would be minimized, each experiment stained and sorted samples in pairs, pairing one healthy donor with one patient.

This clone was counted between two and nine times. The antigen it binds to is not known. Base qualities are not recorded, but no much larger clone differs from it by a single base. The chain links TRBV27 with TRBJ2-7; perhaps TRBD2 is the D gene, with 6 bases matching. The sequence was obtained from a woman in her 30s in good health. Sequences were obtained from central memory CD4+ T cells from blood. The CDR3 region reads CASSLAGHPYEQYF. The DNA reads TGTGCCAGCAGTTTAGCGGGGCACCCCTACGAGCAGTACTTC.